A selection of T cell receptor beta chains follows, all from one sample in a study of blood T cell repertoires in COVID-19. Sequenced by immunoSEQ multiplex PCR; TCRdb stores in-frame clones only, minus some. The sample includes about 70,000 clones, about 90% seen only once; the top ten take about 12%. Sequenced sample: peripheral blood. The source of these receptors is a human donor in a cohort sampled during active COVID-19. CDR3s leave out the opening cysteine and the closing phenylalanine or tryptophan. Fields, in order: J gene, V gene, CDR3 protein.

J: TRBJ2-3; V: TRBV4-3; CDR3: ASSQVTSGGRIVRADTQY
J: TRBJ2-2; V: TRBV5-4; CDR3: ASSRGGSNTGELF
J: TRBJ1-6; V: TRBV19; CDR3: ASSIAGGGSPLH
J: TRBJ1-2; V: TRBV3-1/TRBV3-2; CDR3: ASSRRGQGSS
J: TRBJ2-7; V: TRBV5-1; CDR3: ASSPGTGGRAYEQY
J: TRBJ1-4; V: TRBV5-1; CDR3: ASSPGAPGYMGKLF
J: TRBJ1-5; V: TRBV7-8; CDR3: ASSLDSGRLGSGNQPQH
J: TRBJ2-3; V: TRBV5-1; CDR3: ASSPPGLAADTQY
J: TRBJ2-1; V: TRBV15; CDR3: ATRGDLAGGFNEQF
J: TRBJ2-7; V: TRBV12-5; CDR3: ASGTEGYEQY
J: TRBJ1-2; V: TRBV3-1/TRBV3-2; CDR3: ASSQDAPRNNYGYT
J: TRBJ1-5; V: TRBV6-6; CDR3: ASSASGDRQPQH
J: TRBJ1-1; V: TRBV19; CDR3: ASSARRVAGYTEAF
J: TRBJ2-7; V: TRBV19; CDR3: ASSPMGGGSYEQY
J: TRBJ2-2; V: TRBV7-2; CDR3: ASSLAGQGNTGELF
J: TRBJ2-5; V: TRBV7-2; CDR3: ASSLAGGGQETQY
J: TRBJ2-7; V: TRBV6-2/TRBV6-3; CDR3: ASSSGQGHEQY
J: TRBJ1-4; V: TRBV7-9; CDR3: ASSLAGEEDEKLF
J: TRBJ2-7; V: TRBV12-3/TRBV12-4; CDR3: ASRPTGYEQY
J: TRBJ1-1; V: TRBV28; CDR3: ASSVPEGTVEAF
J: TRBJ2-3; V: TRBV5-1; CDR3: ASSLSGRGTDTQY
J: TRBJ1-1; V: TRBV5-4; CDR3: ASSLQNTEAF
J: TRBJ2-5; V: TRBV4-1; CDR3: ASSQDAGTGWNQWY
J: TRBJ2-5; V: TRBV2; CDR3: ASSGTGALKETQY
J: TRBJ1-5; V: TRBV27; CDR3: ASTPAGSNQPQH
J: TRBJ1-4; V: TRBV7-2; CDR3: ASSLFGTGDEKLF
J: TRBJ1-2; V: TRBV11-2; CDR3: ASSLERGTDGYT
J: TRBJ1-4; V: TRBV12-5; CDR3: ASGRESNEKLF
J: TRBJ2-5; V: TRBV5-4; CDR3: ASSLRAGMYQETQY
J: TRBJ2-6; V: TRBV18; CDR3: ASSPLTTAGGANVLT
J: TRBJ1-6; V: TRBV6-6; CDR3: ASSPLGTAPGDSPLH
J: TRBJ1-2; V: TRBV4-1; CDR3: ASSSPAGASPNYGYT
J: TRBJ2-5; V: TRBV5-1; CDR3: ASSLDGLLETQY
J: TRBJ2-7; V: TRBV2; CDR3: ASGRQELYEQY
J: TRBJ1-6; V: TRBV30; CDR3: AWSDRGSPLH
J: TRBJ2-1; V: TRBV7-9; CDR3: ASSLRQSYNEQF
J: TRBJ1-6; V: TRBV6-5; CDR3: ASSYSHREHQTLH
J: TRBJ1-1; V: TRBV12-3/TRBV12-4; CDR3: ASSQQGRAF
J: TRBJ2-3; V: TRBV12-2; CDR3: ASRLARLAGALATQY
J: TRBJ2-2; V: TRBV27; CDR3: ASSQLGTGGAGELF
J: TRBJ1-2; V: TRBV7-3; CDR3: ASSSQTGAYGYT
J: TRBJ1-4; V: TRBV29-1; CDR3: SPMRATNEKLF
J: TRBJ1-2; V: TRBV18; CDR3: ASSPQDRSYGYT
J: TRBJ2-7; V: TRBV11-2; CDR3: ASSYPGGVKSNEQY
J: TRBJ2-7; V: TRBV6-4; CDR3: ASSELGDSSYEQY
J: TRBJ2-5; V: TRBV6-6; CDR3: ASSYGRETQY
J: TRBJ2-7; V: TRBV7-2; CDR3: ASSSSRQGHEQY
J: TRBJ2-2; V: TRBV7-2; CDR3: ASSLRLAGDTGELF
J: TRBJ1-5; V: TRBV2; CDR3: ASQKWGQGDQPQH
J: TRBJ1-5; V: TRBV6-6; CDR3: ASSRGTGGRNSNQPQH
J: TRBJ1-1; V: TRBV5-4; CDR3: ASSPTAGVNTEAF
J: TRBJ1-4; V: TRBV28; CDR3: ASSPRGGPTNEKLF
J: TRBJ2-2; V: TRBV20-1; CDR3: SASRQGNTGELF
J: TRBJ2-1; V: TRBV5-1; CDR3: ASSFSGGSYNEQF
J: TRBJ1-2; V: TRBV3-1/TRBV3-2; CDR3: ASSSRGQSNYGYT
J: TRBJ2-5; V: TRBV11-1; CDR3: ASSTHRVGRETQY